The 27 T cell receptor beta chains in this list originate from one sample, sequenced in a study of T cells in Graves' hyperthyroidism and ophthalmopathy. Amplification of TCR beta CDR3 regions was performed using RNA transcripts as template. HTBI primers were employed in a first-round RT-PCR of the TCR CDR3. TCRdb redid the calling of the multiplex PCR reads with MiXCR, one entry per CDR3 protein. The top ten clones hold about 21% of a sample with hundreds of thousands of distinct CDR3 sequences, nearly 15% of them seen once. The material sequenced was blood. The receptors stem from a woman aged 60-70 years with Graves' ophthalmopathy.

This clonotype was observed a handful of times. The gene calls are TRBV10-3 and TRBJ1-1, with D perhaps matching TRBD1 (6 bases). Germline V gene sequence: CDR1 ENHRY, CDR2 SYGVKD. This CDR3 region has 13 residues. The V gene lost 7 bases and the J gene lost 0 bases, with 9 bases spanning the gap. The CDR3 DNA is TGTGCCATCACGGGGGCAGTGAACACTGAAGCTTTCTTT. Amino acids: CAITGAVNTEAFF.

This clonotype occurred many times. This chain joins TRBV7-2 and TRBJ2-3, with 8 nucleotides matching TRBD2. CDR1 is SGHTA and CDR2 is FQGNSA in the germline V gene. After removal of 3 bases from V and 7 bases from J, the junction contained 6 bases not matched to a gene. CDR3 length: 14 residues. The CDR3 sequence: CASSFPGGPNTQYF. CDR3 in DNA: TGTGCCAGCAGCTTTCCGGGAGGGCCGAATACGCAGTATTTT. Looking up the rest from reference TRBV7-2 and TRBJ2-3 gives the full variable domain: GAGVSQSPSNKVTEKGKDVELRCDPISGHTALYWYRQSLGQGLEFLIYFQGNSAPDKSGLPSDRFSAERTGGSVSTLTIQRTQQEDSAVYLCASSFPGGPNTQYFGPGTRLTVL.

In its sample, this clonotype was seen a few times. The genes are TRBV6-2 or TRBV6-3 and TRBJ2-2; no reliable D call. This CDR3 contains 12 residues. The V end lost 2 bases, the J end lost 7 bases, and 5 bases lay between the germline ends. CDR1 MNHEY and CDR2 SVGEGT come from the germline V gene. Written as DNA, the CDR3 is TGTGCCAGCAGTTACGGAGTCGGGGAGCTGTTTTTT. Its translation is CASSYGVGELFF.

The sample holds many counts of this clonotype. The chain carries TRBV7-2 and TRBJ2-1; 7 bases align to TRBD2. This CDR3 is built from 16 residues. Per germline, CDR1 SGHTA and CDR2 FQGNSA. The junction had 10 bases not matched to a gene; V was cut back by 1 base and J by 7 bases. The CDR3 sequence: CASSLEAGARFNEQFF. CDR3 coding DNA: TGTGCCAGCAGCTTAGAGGCGGGAGCAAGATTTAATGAGCAGTTCTTC.

This clonotype was counted only a few times. V is TRBV14 and J is TRBJ2-4; D gene unclear. Trimming cost V 4 bases and J 9 bases, with 13 bases left between them. CDR3 length: 13 residues. Germline loops: CDR1 SGHDN, CDR2 FVKESK. CDR3 loop: CASSLQPRGIQYF. CDR3 coding DNA: TGTGCCAGCAGCCTTCAACCCAGAGGCATTCAGTACTTC.

Ten or more counts support this clonotype. The chain is built from TRBV6-6 and TRBJ2-1; D uncertain. Germline CDR1 and CDR2: MNHNY and SVGAGI (reference sequence). Trimming took 0 bases from V and 5 from J, leaving 5 bases between them. This CDR3 spans 13 amino acids. The CDR3 nucleotides are TGTGCCAGCAGTTACTCTGGGGACAATGAGCAGTTCTTC. Protein sequence: CASSYSGDNEQFF.

This clonotype has a handful of counts. This chain uses TRBV12-3 or TRBV12-4 with TRBJ1-5; maybe TRBD1 (6 bases). This CDR3 spans 16 amino acids. V dropped 5 bases and J dropped 5 bases, with 19 bases sitting between them. The CDR3 DNA follows: TGTGCCAGCAGTCATGGGGGCGGCAGGGCCGATCAGCCCCAGCATTTT. This sequence encodes CASSHGGGRADQPQHF.

This clonotype was counted at least ten times. The rearrangement links TRBV28 to TRBJ1-5; TRBD1 agrees at 7 bases. The CDR3 loop spans 16 amino acids. Losses at the gene ends were 5 bases for V and 1 base for J; bases not matched to a gene: 8. CDR1 and CDR2 from the germline V gene are MDHEN and SYDVKM. The CDR3 region has the DNA TGTGCCAGCAGTCTGCTCAGGACAGGAAGCAATCAGCCCCAGCATTTT. This encodes CASSLLRTGSNQPQHF.

Note on this clonotype: Given a much more abundant clone one base away, this may be a read error. V is TRBV7-3 and J is TRBJ1-5; D unresolved. Germline lookup yields CDR1 SGHTA and CDR2 FQGTGA. CDR3 length equals 13 residues. CDR3 coding DNA: TGTGCCAGCGGCTTAAGACGGGATCAGCCCCAGCATTTT. Translation: CASGLRRDQPQHF.

As to this clonotype: A clone one base away is much larger, so this may be a read error. This chain joins TRBV29-1 and TRBJ2-3; D possibly uses TRBD1 or TRBD2 (5 bases each). Germline CDR1 reads SQVTM; CDR2 reads ANQGSEA. The CDR3 has 12 residues. The CDR3 protein is CSVEDRGDAQYF. The CDR3 DNA sequence: TGCAGCGTTGAAGATAGGGGAGATGCGCAGTATTTT.

V is TRBV6-1 and J is TRBJ1-1; D gene uncertain. The germline V gene has CDR1 MNHNS and CDR2 SASEGT. V was pared by 5 bases and J by 1 base, with 8 bases between. The CDR3 contains 13 residues. CDR3 DNA: TGTGCCAGCAGTCAAGACTGGAACACTGAAGCTTTCTTT. Translated, it gives CASSQDWNTEAFF.

This clonotype was observed many times. V is TRBV7-8 and J is TRBJ2-2; a possible D gene is TRBD2 (6 bases). The CDR3 length is 15 residues. V was cut by 5 bases and J by 4 bases, with 14 bases left in between. From germline, CDR1 is SGHVS and CDR2 FQNEAQ. The CDR3 DNA reads as TGTGCCAGCAGCGAAGGGAGGCGCAGCACCGGGGAGCTGTTTTTT. Its protein is CASSEGRRSTGELFF.

In this sample, this clonotype turned up many times. This rearrangement joins TRBV7-2 to TRBJ2-7; D unclear. CDR3 size: 15 residues. Germline V gives CDR1 SGHTA, CDR2 FQGNSA. Trimming pared 6 bases from V and 5 bases from J, leaving 20 bases between. DNA of the CDR3: TGTGCCAGCAGTTGGGCCCGGACCCGAGGCCACGAGCAGTACTTC. This gives the protein CASSWARTRGHEQYF.

The chain employs TRBV12-3 or TRBV12-4 and TRBJ2-4, with D perhaps matching TRBD2 (6 bases). CDR3 length: 14 amino acids. V was shortened by 8 bases and J by 3 bases, with 14 bases between the two germline ends. DNA for the CDR3: TGTGCCAGCCGAAAGAGGGAGGTCAAAAACATTCAGTACTTC. Translation: CASRKREVKNIQYF.

This chain joins TRBV6-2 or TRBV6-3 and TRBJ2-3; 10 nucleotides align to TRBD2. The CDR3 sequence is 16 residues long. The V segment lost 6 bases and the J segment 0 bases; nucleotides outside the gene matches: 6. Germline V CDR1 and CDR2: MNHEY, SVGEGT. The CDR3 DNA reads as TGTGCCAGCAGACTAAGCGGGAGGGCCAGCACAGATACGCAGTATTTT. Protein: CASRLSGRASTDTQYF.

The sample holds many counts of this clonotype. The chain links TRBV5-1 to TRBJ2-7; D may correspond to TRBD1 or TRBD2 (5 bases each). Trimming took off 0 bases at V and 0 bases at J, with 16 bases between the two ends. This CDR3 spans 17 amino acids. Germline CDR1 SGHRS, CDR2 YFSETQ. CDR3 nucleotide sequence: TGCGCCAGCAGCTTGGCCCTGTCAATAGGGACCTCCTACGAGCAGTACTTC. Amino acid sequence: CASSLALSIGTSYEQYF.

This clonotype was detected many times. The chain links TRBV7-9 to TRBJ2-7, with a tentative D call TRBD1 (6 bases). Germline loops: CDR1 SEHNR, CDR2 FQNEAQ (reference sequence). V shed 1 base and J shed 3 bases, with 19 bases lying between them. CDR3 length: 17 amino acids. The CDR3 region is CASSLVPGANSNYEQYF. In DNA, the CDR3 is TGTGCCAGCAGCTTAGTCCCAGGGGCCAATTCAAACTACGAGCAGTACTTC.

This clonotype was picked up many times. The chain combines TRBV6-5 with TRBJ1-1, with D unclear. There are 14 residues in the CDR3. Trimming removed 2 bases at V and 13 bases at J, with 20 bases between. Germline CDR1 reads MNHEY; CDR2 reads SVGAGI. DNA for the CDR3: TGTGCCAGCAGTTACGCTGGAGCTCGCATCGATAGTTTCTTT. Encoded protein: CASSYAGARIDSFF.

This clonotype was recorded once. This chain connects TRBV6-2 or TRBV6-3 to TRBJ1-1; tentatively, D is TRBD1 (5 bases). Germline CDR1 is MNHEY and CDR2 is SVGEGT. Trimming stripped 6 bases from V and 4 bases from J, with 12 bases between. This CDR3 has 13 residues. The CDR3 loop reads CASSPGLFTEAFF. For the CDR3, the DNA is TGTGCCAGCAGCCCGGGACTCTTCACTGAAGCTTTCTTT.

This clonotype was detected a few times. This chain links TRBV5-1 with TRBJ2-6; D possibly corresponds to TRBD2 (6 bases). Trimming removed 6 bases at V and 0 bases at J, with 10 bases between. CDR1 SGHRS and CDR2 YFSETQ come from the germline V gene. This CDR3 region has 15 residues. CDR3 nucleotides: TGCGCCAGCACCAGGGACTCCTCTGGGGCCAACGTCCTGACTTTC. Amino acid sequence: CASTRDSSGANVLTF. Full variable domain (outside the CDR3, taken from reference TRBV5-1 and TRBJ2-6): KAGVTQTPRYLIKTRGQQVTLSCSPISGHRSVSWYQQTPGQGLQFLFEYFSETQRNKGNFPGRFSGRQFSNSRSEMNVSTLELGDSALYLCASTRDSSGANVLTFGAGSRLTVL.

The chain links TRBV27 to TRBJ2-3; TRBD2 agrees at 10 bases. Germline V gene sequence: CDR1 MNHEY, CDR2 SMNVEV (reference sequence). Trimming at V came to 3 bases and at J to 5 bases, leaving 17 bases not matched to a gene. The CDR3 spans 19 residues. CDR3 coding DNA: TGTGCCAGCAGTTTCCGATCTAGCGGGAGATGGCCATTTGGAGATACGCAGTATTTT. Translating it yields CASSFRSSGRWPFGDTQYF.

This clonotype has more than one count but fewer than ten. The chain carries TRBV12-3 or TRBV12-4 and TRBJ2-5, with 9 bases matching TRBD1. The CDR3 consists of 13 residues. J was trimmed by 5 bases and V by 7 bases; bases with no gene match: 5. The CDR3 sequence is CASKQGAGETQYF. In DNA form, the CDR3 reads TGTGCCAGCAAACAGGGGGCAGGGGAGACCCAGTACTTC.

At least ten counts were recorded for this clonotype. The chain carries TRBV5-1 and TRBJ2-1, with 9 bases that match TRBD2. This CDR3 comprises 14 residues. V was pared by 4 bases and J by 6 bases, with 5 bases of the junction left unmatched. Germline loops: CDR1 SGHRS, CDR2 YFSETQ. CDR3: CASSPETSGNEQFF. The CDR3 coding sequence is TGCGCCAGCAGCCCAGAGACTAGCGGCAATGAGCAGTTCTTC.

This clonotype has at least ten counts. The rearrangement uses TRBV28 and TRBJ2-4; D is ambiguous. The CDR3 is 13 residues long. CDR1 is MDHEN, CDR2 SYDVKM, per germline. The V end lost 8 bases, the J end lost 1 base, and 9 bases lay between the germline ends. The CDR3 coding sequence is TGTGCCAGCCGAGATTGGGCCAAAAACATTCAGTACTTC. It is translated as CASRDWAKNIQYF.

In its sample, this clonotype was seen a few times. This chain joins TRBV5-1 and TRBJ2-5; 7 bases match TRBD1. V lost 4 bases to trimming and J lost 2 bases; unmatched junction nucleotides: 5. The germline gives CDR1 SGHRS, CDR2 YFSETQ. The CDR3 runs 14 residues. This CDR3 reads CASSETGEQETQYF. The CDR3 DNA reads TGCGCCAGCAGCGAAACAGGGGAGCAAGAGACCCAGTACTTC.

The table lists this clonotype with many counts. V gene TRBV3-1 combines with J gene TRBJ2-3; D is uncertain. Germline loops: CDR1 LGHDT, CDR2 YNNKEL (reference sequence). The germline V and J ends were trimmed by 0 bases and 8 bases, with 9 bases remaining between them. The CDR3 spans 13 residues. CDR3 in amino acids: CASSQDSKGTQYF. Written as DNA, the CDR3 is TGTGCCAGCAGCCAAGACTCCAAGGGTACGCAGTATTTT.

This clonotype is large (0.1 to 1%) in the sample. The chain recombines TRBV3-1 with TRBJ2-7; D possibly corresponds to TRBD2 (5 bases). V was cut by 3 bases and J by 1 base, with 10 bases left in between. The CDR3 contains 14 residues. Germline CDR1 LGHDT, CDR2 YNNKEL (reference sequence). CDR3: CASSQVLGSYEQYF. The DNA for the CDR3 is TGTGCCAGCAGCCAGGTACTAGGATCCTACGAGCAGTACTTC.